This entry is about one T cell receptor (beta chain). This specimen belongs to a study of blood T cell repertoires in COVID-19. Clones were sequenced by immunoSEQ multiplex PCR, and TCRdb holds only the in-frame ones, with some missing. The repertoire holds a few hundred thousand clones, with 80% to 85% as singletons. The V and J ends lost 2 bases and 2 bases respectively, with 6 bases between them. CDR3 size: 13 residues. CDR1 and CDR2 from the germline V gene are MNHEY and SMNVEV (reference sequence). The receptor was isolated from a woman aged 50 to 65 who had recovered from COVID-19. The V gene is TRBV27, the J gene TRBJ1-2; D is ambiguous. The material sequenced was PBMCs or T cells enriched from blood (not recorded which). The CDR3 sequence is CASSLGQNYGYTF. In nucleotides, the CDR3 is TGTGCCAGCAGTTTAGGGCAGAACTATGGCTACACCTTC.